This T cell receptor (beta chain) was documented in a study of early T cells in non-severe SARS-CoV-2 infection. Study information: Chains were not paired, and sequencing was done on bulk RNA from unsorted whole blood.

As part of library construction, unique molecular identifiers were attached to individual cDNA molecules. TCRdb re-analysed the 5' RACE reads in MiXCR, keeping a single row per CDR3 protein. The sample has 34,000 or so distinct CDR3 sequences; about 9.9% are singletons. Worth noting for this clonotype: Its antigen is currently unknown.

The CDR3 has 14 amino acids. Trimming pared 3 bases from V and 0 bases from J, leaving 6 bases between. Germline CDR1 and CDR2: SGHTA and FQGNSA. Study conclusions and caveats: Using VDJdb, the matching emphasized anti-spike CD8 responses while missing private and CD4 specificities.

This clonotype was obtained from an adult who was a healthcare worker with PCR-confirmed SARS-CoV-2 infection or an uninfected control (not recorded which). Material: whole blood. V usage is TRBV7-2 and J usage is TRBJ1-3; unclear D gene. CDR3 bases: TGTGCCAGCAGCTTCAGCGGCTCTGGAAACACCATATATTTT. Translating it yields CASSFSGSGNTIYF.